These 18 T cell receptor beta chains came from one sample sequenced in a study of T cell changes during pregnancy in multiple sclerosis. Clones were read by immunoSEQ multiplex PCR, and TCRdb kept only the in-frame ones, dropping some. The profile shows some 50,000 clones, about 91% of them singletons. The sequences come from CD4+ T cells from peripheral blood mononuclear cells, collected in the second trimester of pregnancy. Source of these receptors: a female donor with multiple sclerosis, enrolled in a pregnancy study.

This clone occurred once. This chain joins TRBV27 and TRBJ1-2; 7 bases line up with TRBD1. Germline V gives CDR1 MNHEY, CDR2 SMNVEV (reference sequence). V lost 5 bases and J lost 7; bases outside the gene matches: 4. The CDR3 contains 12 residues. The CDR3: CASSTTGLGYTF. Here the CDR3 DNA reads TGTGCCAGCAGTACGACAGGGCTTGGCTACACCTTC.

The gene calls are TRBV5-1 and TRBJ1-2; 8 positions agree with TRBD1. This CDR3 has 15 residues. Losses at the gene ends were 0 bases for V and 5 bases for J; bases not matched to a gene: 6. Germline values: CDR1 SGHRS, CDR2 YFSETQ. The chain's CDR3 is CASSLASGGIYGYTF. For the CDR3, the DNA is TGCGCCAGCAGCTTGGCGTCAGGGGGCATTTATGGCTACACCTTC.

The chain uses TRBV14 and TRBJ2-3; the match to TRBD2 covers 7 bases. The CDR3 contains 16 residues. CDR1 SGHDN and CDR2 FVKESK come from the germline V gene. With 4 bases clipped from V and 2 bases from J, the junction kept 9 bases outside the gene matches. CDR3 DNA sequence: TGTGCCAGCAGCCGCGGACTAGGGCCCGCCACAGATACGCAGTATTTT. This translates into CASSRGLGPATDTQYF.

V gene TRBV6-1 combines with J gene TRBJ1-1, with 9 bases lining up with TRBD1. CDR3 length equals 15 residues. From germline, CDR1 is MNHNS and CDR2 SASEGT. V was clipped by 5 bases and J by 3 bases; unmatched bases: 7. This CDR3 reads CASSLQQGADTEAFF. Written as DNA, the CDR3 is TGTGCCAGCAGTTTACAACAGGGGGCTGACACTGAAGCTTTCTTT.

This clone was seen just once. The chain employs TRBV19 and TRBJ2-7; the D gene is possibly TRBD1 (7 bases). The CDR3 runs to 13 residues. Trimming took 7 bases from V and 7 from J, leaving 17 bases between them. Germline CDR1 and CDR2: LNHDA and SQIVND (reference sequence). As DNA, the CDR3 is TGTGCCAGTACCCCCCCACAGGGGAGGGAGCAGTACTTC. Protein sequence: CASTPPQGREQYF.

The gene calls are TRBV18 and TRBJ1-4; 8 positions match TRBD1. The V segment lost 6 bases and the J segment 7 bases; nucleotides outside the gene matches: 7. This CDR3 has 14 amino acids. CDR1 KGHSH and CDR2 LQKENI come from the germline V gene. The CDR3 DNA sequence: TGTGCCAGCTCCTCGGGGACAGGACGTGAAAAACTGTTTTTT. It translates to CASSSGTGREKLFF.

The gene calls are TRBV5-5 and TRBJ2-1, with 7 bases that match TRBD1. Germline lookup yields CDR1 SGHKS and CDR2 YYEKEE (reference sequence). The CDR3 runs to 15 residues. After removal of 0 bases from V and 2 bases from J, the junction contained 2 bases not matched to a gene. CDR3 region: CASSLERGPYNEQFF. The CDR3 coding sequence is TGTGCCAGCAGCTTGGAGAGGGGGCCCTACAATGAGCAGTTCTTC.

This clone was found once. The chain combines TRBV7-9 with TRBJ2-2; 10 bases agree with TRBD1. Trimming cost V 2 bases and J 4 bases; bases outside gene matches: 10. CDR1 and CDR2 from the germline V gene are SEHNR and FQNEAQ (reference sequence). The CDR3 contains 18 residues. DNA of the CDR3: TGTGCCAGCAGCTTAAGGCGCGGGACAGGGGCTACCACCGGGGAGCTGTTTTTT. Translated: CASSLRRGTGATTGELFF.

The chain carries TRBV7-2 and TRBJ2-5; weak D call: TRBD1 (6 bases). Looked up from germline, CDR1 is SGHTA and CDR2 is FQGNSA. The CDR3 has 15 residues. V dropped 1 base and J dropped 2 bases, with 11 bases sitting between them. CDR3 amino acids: CASSLGTGYQETQYF. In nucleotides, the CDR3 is TGTGCCAGCAGCTTAGGTACAGGGTATCAAGAGACCCAGTACTTC.

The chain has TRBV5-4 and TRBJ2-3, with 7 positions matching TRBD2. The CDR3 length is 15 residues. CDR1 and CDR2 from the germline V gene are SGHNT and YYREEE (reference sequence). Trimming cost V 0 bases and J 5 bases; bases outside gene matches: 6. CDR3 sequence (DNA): TGTGCCAGCAGCTTGGGCGGGAGCCGAGGAGATACGCAGTATTTT. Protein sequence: CASSLGGSRGDTQYF.

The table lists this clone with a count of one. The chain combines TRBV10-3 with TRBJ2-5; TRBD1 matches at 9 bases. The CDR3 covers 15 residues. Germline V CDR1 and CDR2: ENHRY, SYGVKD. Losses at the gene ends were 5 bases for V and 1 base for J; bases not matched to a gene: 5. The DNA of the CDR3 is TGTGCCATCAGTTCCGGGACAGGGTCCCAAGAGACCCAGTACTTC. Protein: CAISSGTGSQETQYF.

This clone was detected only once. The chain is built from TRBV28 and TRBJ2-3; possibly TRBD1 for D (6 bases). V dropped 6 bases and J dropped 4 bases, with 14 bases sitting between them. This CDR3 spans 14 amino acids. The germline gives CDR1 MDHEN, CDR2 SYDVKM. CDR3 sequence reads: CASSTPGHPDTQYF. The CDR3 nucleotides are TGTGCCAGCAGCACCCCGGGACACCCAGATACGCAGTATTTT.

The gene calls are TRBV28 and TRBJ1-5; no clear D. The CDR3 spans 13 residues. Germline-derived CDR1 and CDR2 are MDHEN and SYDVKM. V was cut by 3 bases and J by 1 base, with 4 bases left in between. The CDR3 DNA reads TGTGCCAGCAGTTTTCAGAGCAATCAGCCCCAGCATTTT. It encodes CASSFQSNQPQHF.

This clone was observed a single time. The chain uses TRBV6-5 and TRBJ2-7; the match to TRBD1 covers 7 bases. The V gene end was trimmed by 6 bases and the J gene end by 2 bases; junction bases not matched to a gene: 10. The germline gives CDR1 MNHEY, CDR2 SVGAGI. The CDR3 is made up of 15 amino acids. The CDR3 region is CASRLGQIPAYEQYF. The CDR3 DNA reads TGTGCCAGCAGACTGGGACAGATCCCGGCCTACGAGCAGTACTTC.

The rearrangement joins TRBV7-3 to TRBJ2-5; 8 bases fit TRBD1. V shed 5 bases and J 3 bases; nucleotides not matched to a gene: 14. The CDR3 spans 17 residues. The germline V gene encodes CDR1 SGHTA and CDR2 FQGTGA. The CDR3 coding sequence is TGTGCCAGCAGCCCCGGCAGGGGGCGAGGTCCGGAAGAGACCCAGTACTTC. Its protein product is CASSPGRGRGPEETQYF.

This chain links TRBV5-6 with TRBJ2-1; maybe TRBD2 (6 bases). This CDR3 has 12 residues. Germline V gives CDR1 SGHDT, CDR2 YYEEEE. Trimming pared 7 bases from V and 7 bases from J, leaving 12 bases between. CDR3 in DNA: TGTGCCAGCGGGACTTCCCGGAATGAGCAGTTCTTC. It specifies CASGTSRNEQFF.

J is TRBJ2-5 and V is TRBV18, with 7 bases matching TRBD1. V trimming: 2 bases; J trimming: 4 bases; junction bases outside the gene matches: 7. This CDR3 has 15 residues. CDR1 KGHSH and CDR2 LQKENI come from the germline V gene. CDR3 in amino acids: CASSPFVRGPETQYF. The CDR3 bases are TGTGCCAGCTCACCATTCGTGAGGGGGCCAGAGACCCAGTACTTC. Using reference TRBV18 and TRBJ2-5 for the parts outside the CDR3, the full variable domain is NAGVMQNPRHLVRRRGQEARLRCSPMKGHSHVYWYRQLPEEGLKFMVYLQKENIIDESGMPKERFSAEFPKEGPSILRIQQVVRGDSAAYFCASSPFVRGPETQYFGPGTRLLVL.

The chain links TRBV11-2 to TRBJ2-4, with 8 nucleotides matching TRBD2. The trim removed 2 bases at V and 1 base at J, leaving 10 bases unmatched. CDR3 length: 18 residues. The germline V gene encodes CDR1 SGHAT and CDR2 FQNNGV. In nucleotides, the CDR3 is TGTGCCAGCAGCTTATACTCGGGGGGGCTCGAGGCCAAAAACATTCAGTACTTC. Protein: CASSLYSGGLEAKNIQYF.